The present T cell receptor beta chain was sequenced within a study of blood T cell repertoires in COVID-19. On the study more broadly: The samples span acute and convalescent COVID-19 from the United States, Italy and Spain. Sources were T cells, B-cell-depleted T cells, or PBMCs; the material itself was cDNA or gDNA.

Trimming took 3 bases from V and 6 from J, leaving 8 bases between them. In germline, CDR1 is SEHNR, CDR2 FQNEAQ (reference sequence). The CDR3 runs to 13 residues. Source study methods: Estimates of nucleated cell counts were drawn from the amplification of reference gene primers. Assay: immunoSEQ multiplex PCR; the TCRdb copy retains only in-frame clones and omits some. Clone size and the V and J calls come from that table; the DNA yielded D and trimming. This table holds approximately 250,000 clones, 84% found once. This TCR was sampled from a woman in her thirties or forties who had recovered from COVID-19. The genes are TRBV7-9 and TRBJ2-2, with D possibly TRBD1 on 5 matching bases. The sample was peripheral blood. The DNA of the CDR3 is TGTGCCAGCAGCTTGACAGCATCCGGGGAGCTGTTTTTT. This codes for CASSLTASGELFF. Using reference TRBV7-9 and TRBJ2-2 for the parts outside the CDR3, the full variable domain is DTGVSQNPRHKITKRGQNVTFRCDPISEHNRLYWYRQTLGQGPEFLTYFQNEAQLEKSRLLSDRFSAERPKGSFSTLEIQRTEQGDSAMYLCASSLTASGELFFGEGSRLTVL.